Each of the 27 T cell receptor beta chains below was sequenced from the same sample in a study of blood T cell repertoires in COVID-19 (TCRdb year 2020). The library was produced with the immunoSEQ multiplex PCR assay. TCRdb mirrors the immuneACCESS table, restricted to in-frame sequences. Some clones are absent from its copies; in checked studies, under half trace to an unresolved V gene, and the reason for the others is unknown. This sample lists approximately 300,000 clones; 75% to 90% were detected once. The top ten hold approximately 5.5% of the sample. The sample consisted of PBMCs or T cells enriched from blood (not recorded which). The receptors were gathered from a man in his sixties who had recovered from COVID-19.

V and J are TRBV20-1 and TRBJ1-2, with D unresolved. V was pared by 4 bases and J by 0 bases, with 9 bases between. The CDR3 extends over 13 amino acids. Per germline, CDR1 DFQATT and CDR2 SNEGSKA (reference sequence). The CDR3 bases are TGCAGTGCTACTGAGACTGCTAACTATGGCTACACCTTC. Translation gives CSATETANYGYTF.

The V call is TRBV2, the J call TRBJ2-7, with D perhaps matching TRBD1 (5 bases). CDR3 size: 15 residues. Germline V gene sequence: CDR1 SNHLY, CDR2 FYNNEI. The germline V and J ends were trimmed by 3 bases and 0 bases, with 12 bases remaining between them. CDR3 sequence: CASSDFRQGSYEQYF. CDR3 DNA: TGTGCCAGCAGTGATTTCCGGCAGGGCTCCTACGAGCAGTACTTC.

CDR3 nucleotides: TGTGCCACCTCGGTCGGGACAGGGGTTTCTGGGGAGCTGTTTTTT. Translating it yields CATSVGTGVSGELFF. This chain connects TRBV24-1 to TRBJ2-2; 10 nucleotides match TRBD1. V lost 9 bases to trimming and J lost 8 bases; unmatched junction nucleotides: 11. The germline CDR1 and CDR2 sequences are KGHDR and SFDVKD. CDR3 size: 15 residues.

The chain links TRBV10-3 to TRBJ1-5; TRBD1 matches 7 bases. The germline V gene encodes CDR1 ENHRY and CDR2 SYGVKD. The ends lost 5 bases at V and 4 bases at J; junction bases unmatched: 5. The CDR3 spans 14 residues. The CDR3 region has the DNA TGTGCCATCAGTTACGGGACAGATAATCAGCCCCAGCATTTT. This encodes CAISYGTDNQPQHF.

The rearrangement joins TRBV19 to TRBJ1-5, with 7 positions matching TRBD1. Trimming took 10 bases from V and 0 from J; bases not matched to a gene: 9. CDR1 and CDR2 (germline): LNHDA, SQIVND (reference sequence). The CDR3 totals 15 residues. The CDR3 loop reads CATGDRAYSNQPQHF. The CDR3 DNA reads as TGTGCCACGGGTGACAGGGCTTATAGCAATCAGCCCCAGCATTTT.

This chain joins TRBV7-2 and TRBJ1-5, with D maybe TRBD1 (5 bases). Trimming left V 5 bases short and J 0 bases short, with 14 bases between. Per germline, CDR1 SGHTA and CDR2 FQGNSA. The CDR3 is 16 residues long. The CDR3 sequence is CASSPLRDFSNQPQHF. CDR3 DNA sequence: TGTGCCAGCAGCCCTCTCCGGGACTTTAGCAATCAGCCCCAGCATTTT.

The chain has TRBV6-5 and TRBJ2-7; 7 bases match TRBD1. This CDR3 has 13 residues. The V segment lost 6 bases and the J segment 6 bases; nucleotides outside the gene matches: 8. Germline assignment: CDR1 MNHEY and CDR2 SVGAGI. DNA for the CDR3: TGTGCCAGCAGCTGGGACAGTAAAGGCGAGCAGTACTTC. It encodes CASSWDSKGEQYF.

The chain couples TRBV3-1 (or the pseudogene TRBV3-2) to TRBJ2-7; 9 nucleotides agree with TRBD1. Germline V gives CDR1 LGHDT, CDR2 YNNKEL (reference sequence). Unmatched junction bases numbered 4, after V lost 2 bases and J lost 5 bases. The CDR3 is made up of 14 amino acids. CDR3 sequence: CASSQRDRDNEQYF. Here the CDR3 DNA reads TGTGCCAGCAGCCAAAGGGACAGGGATAACGAGCAGTACTTC.

The chain recombines TRBV19 with TRBJ2-5; TRBD1 might be the D (5 bases). The V gene lost 8 bases and the J gene lost 4 bases, with 14 bases spanning the gap. CDR1 LNHDA and CDR2 SQIVND come from the germline V gene (reference sequence). This CDR3 has 13 residues. This chain's CDR3 is CASERTIGETQYF. DNA of the CDR3: TGTGCCAGTGAACGGACAATAGGAGAGACCCAGTACTTC.

V is TRBV28 and J is TRBJ2-4; 15 nucleotides agree with TRBD2. CDR1 and CDR2 from the germline V gene are MDHEN and SYDVKM. J lost 4 bases, V lost 10 bases, and 5 bases had no gene match. CDR3 length: 15 residues. CDR3 protein: CAIHGTSGRKNIQYF. DNA for the CDR3: TGTGCCATCCACGGGACTAGCGGGAGGAAAAACATTCAGTACTTC.

The chain joins TRBV6-5 to TRBJ2-7, with D possibly matching TRBD2 (5 bases). This CDR3 spans 13 amino acids. V was shortened by 8 bases and J by 3 bases, with 14 bases between the two germline ends. Germline-derived CDR1 and CDR2 are MNHEY and SVGAGI. CDR3 DNA: TGTGCCAGCTCTGAGCGGCCCGTCTACGAGCAGTACTTC. Translation: CASSERPVYEQYF.

This chain links TRBV28 with TRBJ2-7; 7 bases map to TRBD1. Trimming cost V 10 bases and J 5 bases; bases outside gene matches: 11. The germline gives CDR1 MDHEN, CDR2 SYDVKM. CDR3 length: 13 amino acids. This chain's CDR3 is CATTGAARDEQYF. The CDR3 region has the DNA TGTGCCACAACAGGGGCCGCCAGGGACGAGCAGTACTTC.

The rearrangement links TRBV5-5 to TRBJ2-2; TRBD1 aligns across 9 bases. V shed 4 bases, J shed 2 bases, and the junction held 9 bases outside the gene matches. Germline CDR1 is SGHKS and CDR2 is YYEKEE (reference sequence). CDR3 size: 17 residues. The CDR3 reads CASSGPNRGRNTGELFF. DNA of the CDR3: TGTGCCAGCAGCGGCCCAAACAGGGGGCGAAACACCGGGGAGCTGTTTTTT.

This chain joins TRBV24-1 and TRBJ2-1; TRBD2 aligns across 9 bases. Germline CDR1 is KGHDR and CDR2 is SFDVKD. J gave up 7 bases and V 4 bases, and 13 bases lay outside the gene matches. CDR3 length: 17 residues. The CDR3 here is CATSDSPSGNLANEQFF. CDR3 in DNA: TGTGCCACCAGTGACTCTCCTAGCGGGAATTTGGCAAATGAGCAGTTCTTC.

The chain employs TRBV19 and TRBJ2-2; a weak D match, TRBD2 (5 bases). The V gene's germline CDR1 is LNHDA and CDR2 SQIVND (reference sequence). The germline V and J ends were trimmed by 8 bases and 6 bases, with 7 bases remaining between them. The CDR3 loop spans 11 amino acids. This CDR3 is CASRTAGELFF. The CDR3, as DNA: TGTGCCAGTCGGACTGCCGGGGAGCTGTTTTTT.

The V and J genes are TRBV20-1 and TRBJ1-5; D is unresolved. Looked up from germline, CDR1 is DFQATT and CDR2 is SNEGSKA (reference sequence). This CDR3 has 11 amino acids. V was trimmed by 7 bases and J by 11 bases, leaving 15 bases between them. The CDR3 sequence: CSGGGPGAQHF. CDR3 sequence (DNA): TGCAGTGGTGGAGGACCCGGGGCCCAGCATTTT.

This sequence joins TRBV6-6 and TRBJ2-5; the match to TRBD1 covers 8 bases. The J segment lost 2 bases and the V segment lost 3 bases, leaving 2 bases of the junction unmatched. Germline V CDR1 and CDR2: MNHNY, SVGAGI (reference sequence). There are 14 residues in the CDR3. The CDR3 DNA reads as TGTGCCAGCAGTTATGGGACAGGTCAAGAGACCCAGTACTTC. Translation: CASSYGTGQETQYF.

This rearrangement joins TRBV2 to TRBJ2-2; 11 bases are a match to TRBD1. This CDR3 spans 14 amino acids. With V trimmed by 7 bases and J by 3 bases, 1 base remained unmatched. CDR1 is SNHLY and CDR2 is FYNNEI in the germline V gene. The CDR3 here is CASKDRGHTGELFF. In nucleotides, the CDR3 is TGTGCCAGCAAGGACAGGGGGCACACCGGGGAGCTGTTTTTT.

This clone was recorded once. The chain recombines TRBV29-1 with TRBJ1-6, with a tentative D call TRBD1 (6 bases). Germline V lookup: CDR1 SQVTM, CDR2 ANQGSEA. Trimming shortened V by 8 bases and J by 7 bases, and 33 bases separated the two germline ends. The CDR3 runs to 19 residues. This CDR3 is CSSCPPGDVASMENSPLHF. The CDR3 DNA reads as TGCAGCTCATGCCCCCCAGGGGACGTAGCGAGTATGGAAAATTCACCCCTCCACTTT.

This rearrangement joins TRBV28 to TRBJ2-1, with TRBD2 matching over 11 bases. The CDR3 runs 14 residues. The J segment lost 4 bases and the V segment lost 6 bases, leaving 2 bases of the junction unmatched. Germline CDR1 and CDR2: MDHEN and SYDVKM. As DNA, the CDR3 is TGTGCCAGCAGCGGGACTAGCGGATACAATGAGCAGTTCTTC. Its protein is CASSGTSGYNEQFF.

V gene TRBV5-6 combines with J gene TRBJ1-1; the D is unclear. Trimming removed 0 bases at V and 6 bases at J, with 12 bases between. The CDR3 has 14 residues. Germline loops: CDR1 SGHDT, CDR2 YYEEEE. The DNA for the CDR3 is TGTGCCAGCAGCTTGGCCACCGGGTGGCCTGAAGCTTTCTTT. Protein sequence: CASSLATGWPEAFF.

The chain couples TRBV5-1 to TRBJ1-1; D is perhaps TRBD1 (5 bases). Germline values: CDR1 SGHRS, CDR2 YFSETQ. Trimming pared 3 bases from V and 0 bases from J, leaving 18 bases between. This CDR3 is 17 amino acids long. The CDR3 loop reads CASSSTGVGLLNTEAFF. CDR3 in DNA: TGCGCCAGCAGCTCCACGGGGGTAGGGTTATTGAACACTGAAGCTTTCTTT.

The rearrangement joins TRBV2 to TRBJ1-5; D gene unclear. The CDR3 consists of 17 residues. Germline CDR1 reads SNHLY; CDR2 reads FYNNEI. Trimming stripped 2 bases from V and 0 bases from J, with 14 bases between. CDR3 in amino acids: CASSEMEPSYSNQPQHF. The CDR3 DNA reads TGTGCCAGCAGTGAAATGGAGCCAAGCTATAGCAATCAGCCCCAGCATTTT.

This chain connects TRBV5-1 to TRBJ1-1, with TRBD1 matching over 8 bases. Per germline, CDR1 SGHRS and CDR2 YFSETQ. The CDR3 loop spans 13 amino acids. The J segment lost 4 bases and the V segment lost 3 bases, leaving 2 bases of the junction unmatched. CDR3 sequence reads: CASSWTGTTEAFF. The CDR3 region has the DNA TGCGCCAGCAGCTGGACAGGGACCACTGAAGCTTTCTTT.

This clone was observed a single time. The rearrangement links TRBV19 to TRBJ2-4, with D possibly matching TRBD1 (6 bases). The V gene lost 1 base and the J gene lost 8 bases, with 12 bases spanning the gap. CDR1 and CDR2 from the germline V gene are LNHDA and SQIVND (reference sequence). The CDR3 spans 14 residues. CDR3 DNA: TGTGCCAGTAGTATAGGAGGGGGAGTTTACATTCAGTACTTC. It translates to CASSIGGGVYIQYF.

The rearrangement links TRBV11-2 to TRBJ2-1, with TRBD2 matching 8 bases. The CDR3 covers 16 residues. Germline V gives CDR1 SGHAT, CDR2 FQNNGV. Germline trimming cut 1 base from V and 10 bases from J; bases unmatched to any gene: 12. The CDR3, as DNA: TGTGCCAGCAGCTTAGCTTGGCTTGGCGGGAGGTGGGAGCAGTTCTTC. The encoded protein is CASSLAWLGGRWEQFF.

This clone was counted between two and nine times. The V call is TRBV2, the J call TRBJ2-7, with D possibly matching TRBD2 (6 bases). Trimming removed 7 bases from V and 3 bases from J, with 10 bases in between. Germline assignment: CDR1 SNHLY and CDR2 FYNNEI. This CDR3 has 12 residues. The CDR3 protein is CASMGLLYEQYF. The CDR3 nucleotides are TGTGCCAGCATGGGACTCCTCTACGAGCAGTACTTC.